This T cell receptor beta chain came from a study of blood T cell repertoires in COVID-19. Study-level information: PBMCs, B-cell-depleted T cells, or T cells were the source of the cDNA or gDNA that made up the material.

Per the original methods: By means of reference gene primer amplification, nucleated cell counts were estimated. Clones were read by immunoSEQ multiplex PCR, and TCRdb kept only the in-frame ones, dropping some. V and J calls and clone size are those listed in that table; D and trimming were worked out from the DNA. Among fewer than 450,000 clones, about nine tenths were seen once, and the ten largest hold 6% to 8%. Between the trimmed V and J ends, which lost 6 bases and 5 bases, there was a span of 17 bases. The germline V gene encodes CDR1 MNHEY and CDR2 SMNVEV (reference sequence). The CDR3 spans 14 residues.

The sequence was obtained from a woman between 65 and 79 years old with COVID-19, enrolled during active disease. The V gene is TRBV27, the J gene TRBJ2-7; D is unresolved. Sequenced sample: peripheral blood. The CDR3 sequence: CASSPPLSPHEQYF. The CDR3 DNA sequence: TGTGCCAGCAGCCCCCCTCTTAGTCCCCACGAGCAGTACTTC.